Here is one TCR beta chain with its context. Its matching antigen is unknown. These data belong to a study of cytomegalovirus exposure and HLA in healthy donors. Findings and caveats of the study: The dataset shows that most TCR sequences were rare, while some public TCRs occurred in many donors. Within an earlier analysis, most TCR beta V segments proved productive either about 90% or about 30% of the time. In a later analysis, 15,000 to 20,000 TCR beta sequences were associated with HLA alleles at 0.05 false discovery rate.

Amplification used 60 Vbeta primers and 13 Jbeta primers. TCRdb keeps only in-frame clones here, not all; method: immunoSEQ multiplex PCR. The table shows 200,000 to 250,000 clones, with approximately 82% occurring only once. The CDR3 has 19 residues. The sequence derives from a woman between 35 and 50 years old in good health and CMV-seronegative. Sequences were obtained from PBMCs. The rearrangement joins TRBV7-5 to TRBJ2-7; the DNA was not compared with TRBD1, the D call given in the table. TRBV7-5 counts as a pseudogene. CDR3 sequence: CARSGRGGQGDLGLHEQYF. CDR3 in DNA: TGTGCCAGAAGCGGCCGCGGGGGACAGGGTGATCTCGGTCTCCACGAGCAGTACTTC.